This T cell receptor beta chain was recovered during a study of T cells after yellow fever vaccination (dated by TCRdb to 2018 to 2020). Some background on the complete study: The SMART-Seq v4 Ultra Low Input RNA kit was used to prepare libraries from fractions with low cell numbers. To follow T-cell clones before and after primary and booster YFV17D yellow fever vaccination, bulk TCR alpha and beta repertoires were sequenced over time. The cohort comprised two healthy male donors, one aged 18 to 30 and one aged 30 to 40 years. Blood was collected at multiple timepoints before and after primary and secondary immunization, and bulk PBMC replicates and cell subsets were isolated.

Reading the label with the study, this specimen's treatment or condition is: live attenuated yellow fever vaccine strain. A standard Ficoll-Paque protocol was used to isolate PBMCs from peripheral blood. Dynabeads CD4 and CD8 positive selection kits were used to isolate the CD4 and CD8 T-cell fractions. RNA was extracted with TriZol from bulk PBMCs, CD4 and CD8 fractions, and dextramer-positive and dextramer-negative fractions. TCRdb names Illumina NovaSeq 6000 as the instrument used. TCR cDNA was synthesized by 5'RACE template switching, through which a universal primer site and unique molecular identifiers were introduced. Priming for cDNA synthesis came from both the TCR alpha and TCR beta constant segments. Two PCR steps were used to amplify libraries, with sample barcodes and sequencing adapters being added in the second step. Sequencing of the libraries was done on either Illumina HiSeq 2500 (2x100 bp) or NovaSeq (2x150 bp). The paper's data handling went like this. Demultiplexing of reads and collapsing into UMI consensus sequences were performed with MIGEC, and V(D)J alignment was carried out with MiXCR. Clonotypes responding to the vaccine were identified with edgeR on replicate PBMC samples, with the criteria of FDR below 0.01 and a log2 fold change above 5 up to day 15. Bulk clonotypes were assigned CD4 or CD8 identity according to which sequenced CD4 or CD8 repertoire held them at higher abundance. TCRdb reanalyzed the raw reads on its own, using fastp at Q25 for trimming and MiXCR for clone calling, and kept in-frame beta chains. A single entry per CDR3 protein holds the most common genes and DNA from its merged rows. TCRdb's processing, not the authors', yielded these V and J calls. The sample records 120,000 or so distinct CDR3 sequences, about 16% of which are singletons. The ten largest make up roughly 47% of the sample.

Beyond this particular receptor, the publication reports: Most clones expanded after primary vaccination (roughly 96% of CD4 and approximately 86% of CD8) were re-detected after the booster, suggesting that broad memory maintenance occurred. The secondary T-cell response was weaker than the primary response but faster, peaking on day 5 instead of day 15. Because the study included only a couple of donors, the extent to which the findings can be generalized is limited. FACS-sorted repertoires could contain abundant contaminating clonotypes from the bulk population, so computational filtering was required. A small fraction of clonotypes showed up in both the CD4 and CD8 compartments, probably as a result of convergent recombination.

This clonotype was counted a few times. Its specific antigen is unknown. No base quality values were provided; no much bigger clone lies one nucleotide off. The TCR sequence derives from a man in his late teens or twenties who received the YFV17D yellow fever vaccine. The material was CD8+ T cells sorted from PBMCs, obtained 5 days after the yellow fever booster vaccination.

The base sequence is TGTGCCAGCAGGCTCGGTTTCCATCAGCCCCAGCATTTT. Its amino acids are CASRLGFHQPQHF. The chain is made from TRBV6-2 or TRBV6-3 and TRBJ1-5, with an unclear D gene assignment. The CDR3, cysteine through phenylalanine, is 13 amino acids long. Only the CDR3 DNA stays, 39 bases, in frame from base 1. The germline V gene sets CDR1 to MNHEY and CDR2 to SVGEGT. Trimming costs V 6 bases and J 5 bases, and their ends lie 11 bases apart.